This section outlines one TCR beta chain sequence together with its context. Germline values: CDR1 SGDLS, CDR2 YYNGEE. Trimming removed 3 bases from V and 4 bases from J; junction bases left unmatched: 15. The CDR3 spans 18 residues. The assay was immunoSEQ multiplex PCR, and TCRdb's table has in-frame clones only and misses some. This table holds approximately 90,000 clones, 70% to 90% found once. This specimen belongs to a study of OX40 agonist ivuxolimab in advanced cancers. Overall study context: An anti-OX40 (CD134) antibody with agonistic activity, ivuxolimab, was administered to patients. The diagnoses of dose-escalation patients were hepatocellular carcinoma, melanoma, renal cell or head and neck cancer. Administration of intravenous ivuxolimab to patients occurred every 2 weeks at 0.01 to 10 mg/kg.

The gene calls are TRBV9 and TRBJ2-3; 9 nucleotides align to TRBD2. The TCR sequence derives from an adult with an advanced solid tumor such as melanoma, head and neck, liver or kidney cancer. Source: CD4+ or CD8+ T cells sorted from blood, taken in a trial of the OX40 agonist ivuxolimab. CDR3 nucleotide sequence: TGTGCCAGCAGCGCCGACGGGGGCAGCGGGGGGCCCCCAGATACGCAGTATTTT. Translating it yields CASSADGGSGGPPDTQYF.